The next 19 T cell receptor beta chains were all read from a single sample in a study of yellow fever vaccine responses in identical twins. TCRdb reprocessed the RT-PCR reads via MiXCR and lists one record per CDR3 protein. The sample has about 2,200 distinct CDR3 sequences; roughly 83% are singletons. This sample comprised T cells from blood (PBMCs), unsorted or a sorted subset (not recorded which), obtained before or after yellow fever vaccination (not recorded which). Receptors were obtained from a young woman who received the yellow fever vaccine.

The chain combines TRBV11-1 with TRBJ1-2; D uncertain. Trimming shortened V by 1 base and J by 4 bases, and 7 bases separated the two germline ends. CDR3 length: 13 amino acids. Germline V gene sequence: CDR1 SGHAT, CDR2 FQDESV (reference sequence). The DNA of the CDR3 is TGTGCCAGCAGCTTAGGCGGGGTCTATGGCTACACCTTC. Protein: CASSLGGVYGYTF.

J is TRBJ1-4 and V is TRBV11-3; D gene ambiguous. CDR1 and CDR2 from the germline V gene are SGHNT and YENEEA. Trimming shortened V by 5 bases and J by 6 bases, and 7 bases separated the two germline ends. The CDR3 is made up of 12 amino acids. CDR3 DNA sequence: TGTGCCAGCAGCCCCCCCCATGAAAAACTGTTTTTT. This translates into CASSPPHEKLFF.

The sample holds one count of this clonotype. This chain joins TRBV2 and TRBJ1-2; no definite D call. V was pared by 7 bases and J by 6 bases, with 15 bases between. The germline gives CDR1 SNHLY, CDR2 FYNNEI. This CDR3 comprises 13 residues. The CDR3 DNA reads as TGTGCCAGCAAAAACAGCCTATTCGATGGCTACACCTTC. Translating gives CASKNSLFDGYTF.

V and J are TRBV7-3 and TRBJ1-6; D remains ambiguous. With 1 base removed from V and 0 bases from J, the gap between germline ends came to 7 bases. The CDR3 is 16 amino acids. Germline V gene sequence: CDR1 SGHTA, CDR2 FQGTGA. For the CDR3, the DNA is TGTGCCAGCAGCTTAAACGGGTACTCCTATAATTCACCCCTCCACTTT. Its protein is CASSLNGYSYNSPLHF.

The chain recombines TRBV29-1 with TRBJ2-1; 10 nucleotides align to TRBD2. V shed 1 base, J shed 12 bases, and the junction held 12 bases outside the gene matches. CDR1 is SQVTM, CDR2 ANQGSEA, per germline. This CDR3 has 15 amino acids. In DNA form, the CDR3 reads TGCAGCGTTGAAGTAGAAGCGGGAGGGCCAAGAGGGCAGTTCTTC. It specifies CSVEVEAGGPRGQFF.

The genes are TRBV7-3 and TRBJ2-5; D might be TRBD2 (5 bases). V was trimmed by 2 bases and J by 2 bases, leaving 9 bases between them. CDR1 is SGHTA and CDR2 is FQGTGA in the germline V gene. This CDR3 spans 14 amino acids. The CDR3 loop is CASSLVTTQETQYF. The CDR3 DNA sequence: TGTGCCAGCAGCTTAGTGACTACTCAAGAGACCCAGTACTTC.

The chain is built from TRBV11-1 and TRBJ2-5; TRBD1 matches 12 bases. This CDR3 spans 17 amino acids. CDR1 is SGHAT, CDR2 FQDESV, per germline (reference sequence). V lost 8 bases and J lost 2; bases outside the gene matches: 12. This CDR3 reads CASRSPGQGAEQETQYF. CDR3 in DNA: TGTGCCAGCCGCAGTCCGGGACAGGGGGCCGAACAAGAGACCCAGTACTTC.

This clonotype was observed a handful of times. The V call is TRBV10-3, the J call TRBJ1-1; the D gene is possibly TRBD1 (6 bases). This CDR3 has 15 amino acids. Germline assignment: CDR1 ENHRY and CDR2 SYGVKD. The ends were cut back, 4 bases at V and 5 bases at J, with 17 bases in the middle. The CDR3 spells CAISVKDRFETEAFF. The CDR3 coding sequence is TGTGCCATCAGTGTTAAGGACAGATTCGAGACTGAAGCTTTCTTT.

The rearrangement uses TRBV5-4 and TRBJ2-3, with D perhaps being TRBD1 or TRBD2 (6 bases each). The CDR3 contains 15 residues. The V gene's germline CDR1 is SGHNT and CDR2 YYREEE (reference sequence). Trimming took 4 bases from V and 4 from J, leaving 16 bases between them. This chain's CDR3 is CASSARGESADTQYF. CDR3 nucleotides: TGTGCCAGCAGCGCTAGGGGGGAGTCGGCAGATACGCAGTATTTT.

The chain couples TRBV23-1 to TRBJ2-1, with 9 bases identical to TRBD2. TRBV23-1 is given ORF status, its function remaining uncertain. This CDR3 has 16 residues. V lost 3 bases to trimming and J lost 9 bases; unmatched junction nucleotides: 12. CDR3 sequence: CASSQSTSGPFGEQFF. CDR3 DNA: TGCGCCAGCAGTCAGTCGACTAGCGGCCCCTTCGGTGAGCAGTTCTTC.

The V call is TRBV2, the J call TRBJ1-1; D not certain. The CDR3 has 13 residues. V dropped 6 bases and J dropped 6 bases, with 14 bases sitting between them. Per the germline V gene, CDR1 is SNHLY and CDR2 is FYNNEI. CDR3 sequence (DNA): TGTGCCAGCAGACCCGAGGGTGCGGCTGAAGCTTTCTTT. Protein product: CASRPEGAAEAFF.

This chain connects TRBV5-1 to TRBJ1-3; D uncertain. This CDR3 contains 16 residues. CDR1 and CDR2 from the germline V gene are SGHRS and YFSETQ. Trimming removed 0 bases at V and 0 bases at J, with 10 bases between. The CDR3: CASSLDGPGSGNTIYF. The CDR3 nucleotides read TGCGCCAGCAGCTTGGATGGCCCTGGCTCTGGAAACACCATATATTTT.

V usage is TRBV5-1 and J usage is TRBJ2-7, with 7 bases matching TRBD2. The V segment lost 4 bases and the J segment 2 bases; nucleotides outside the gene matches: 3. Per germline, CDR1 SGHRS and CDR2 YFSETQ. The CDR3 is made up of 13 amino acids. This CDR3 reads CASSHGGTYEQYF. The CDR3 bases are TGCGCCAGCAGCCACGGGGGGACCTACGAGCAGTACTTC.

The V gene is TRBV7-2, the J gene TRBJ2-7; tentative D call: TRBD2 (5 bases). V lost 6 bases to trimming and J lost 13 bases, with 19 bases between them. CDR1 is SGHTA, CDR2 FQGNSA, per germline. This CDR3 region has 12 residues. The CDR3 DNA reads as TGTGCCAGCAGTTTACCGGGATCCATTTTCTACGTC. Encoded protein: CASSLPGSIFYV.

The chain uses TRBV3-1 and TRBJ1-1; TRBD1 agrees at 7 bases. This CDR3 spans 15 amino acids. Trimming cost V 2 bases and J 1 base; bases outside gene matches: 4. Germline V lookup: CDR1 LGHDT, CDR2 YNNKEL (reference sequence). The CDR3 loop reads CASSQKQGWNTEAFF. The CDR3 coding sequence is TGTGCCAGCAGCCAAAAACAGGGGTGGAACACTGAAGCTTTCTTT.

The chain recombines TRBV4-3 with TRBJ1-1, with 9 bases fitting TRBD1. Germline values: CDR1 LGHNA, CDR2 YSLEER. The CDR3 totals 17 residues. Trimming took 0 bases from V and 4 from J; bases not matched to a gene: 9. CDR3 nucleotides: TGCGCCAGCAGCCAAGATCTAGGGACAGGGAGGGGCACTGAAGCTTTCTTT. Translating gives CASSQDLGTGRGTEAFF.

The chain uses TRBV12-3 or TRBV12-4 and TRBJ2-7; 7 bases map to TRBD1. This CDR3 contains 16 residues. Unmatched junction bases numbered 13, after V lost 5 bases and J lost 3 bases. CDR3 loop: CASSPRQGFGLYEQYF. In nucleotides, the CDR3 is TGTGCCAGCAGTCCCCGACAGGGTTTCGGTCTCTACGAGCAGTACTTC.

This clonotype was seen only a few times. This chain uses TRBV4-2 with TRBJ1-6; 9 positions agree with TRBD1. CDR3 length: 17 amino acids. Germline CDR1 LGHNA, CDR2 YNFKEQ. V trimming: 5 bases; J trimming: 2 bases; junction bases outside the gene matches: 7. The chain's CDR3 is CASSGDRAFTYNSPLHF. The CDR3 region has the DNA TGTGCCAGCAGCGGGGACAGGGCGTTCACCTATAATTCACCCCTCCACTTT.

This chain joins TRBV5-1 and TRBJ2-7; TRBD2 might be the D (6 bases). The ends were cut back, 0 bases at V and 6 bases at J, with 13 bases in the middle. Germline V lookup: CDR1 SGHRS, CDR2 YFSETQ. The CDR3 totals 14 residues. The CDR3 is CASSLEWGGLEQYV. The CDR3 region has the DNA TGCGCCAGCAGCTTGGAATGGGGAGGTCTCGAGCAGTACGTC.